Shown below are 21 T cell receptor beta chains from a single sample sequenced in a study of blood T cell repertoires in COVID-19. This table comes from immunoSEQ multiplex PCR, and its TCRdb copy is limited to in-frame clones, with some not included. This table has some 51,000 clones, just over 90% appearing once. The sequenced sample consisted of peripheral blood. The receptors shown here come from a man aged 35-49 years with acute or convalescent COVID-19.

The chain combines TRBV18 with TRBJ2-5; D is undetermined. The CDR3 length is 13 residues. The V and J ends lost 3 bases and 4 bases respectively, with 9 bases between them. Germline CDR1 KGHSH, CDR2 LQKENI. The CDR3 is CASSPAAGETQYF. CDR3 DNA: TGTGCCAGCTCACCGGCGGCCGGAGAGACCCAGTACTTC.

V usage is TRBV15 and J usage is TRBJ2-1, with TRBD1 identical over 9 bases. The germline V gene encodes CDR1 LNHNV and CDR2 YYDKDF (reference sequence). J gave up 4 bases and V 2 bases, and 6 bases lay outside the gene matches. The CDR3 covers 16 residues. The CDR3 reads CATSRHRDRAYNEQFF. Written as DNA, the CDR3 is TGTGCCACCAGCAGACACCGGGACAGGGCGTACAATGAGCAGTTCTTC.

J is TRBJ2-7 and V is TRBV25-1; D not resolved. In germline, CDR1 is MGHDK, CDR2 SYGVNS. Trimming took 5 bases from V and 3 from J, leaving 5 bases between them. The CDR3 is made up of 11 amino acids. In DNA form, the CDR3 reads TGTGCCAGCAGTCAAAACTACGAGCAGTACTTC. Its translation is CASSQNYEQYF.

The V call is TRBV19, the J call TRBJ2-2, with D possibly TRBD1 on 5 matching bases. CDR1 LNHDA and CDR2 SQIVND come from the germline V gene (reference sequence). Trimming took off 3 bases at V and 6 bases at J, with 5 bases between the two ends. The CDR3 has 12 amino acids. In DNA, the CDR3 is TGTGCCAGTAGTATCAGGGCCGGGGAGCTGTTTTTT. Residues: CASSIRAGELFF.

CDR3 sequence (DNA): TGCGCCAGCAGTGAGCTCCACTCTAGCGGGAAGACCGGGGAGCTGTTTTTT. Translating it yields CASSELHSSGKTGELFF. The V and J genes are TRBV10-1 and TRBJ2-2; TRBD2 matches 9 bases. The trim removed 2 bases at V and 5 bases at J, leaving 9 bases unmatched. CDR1 is WNHNN, CDR2 SYGVQD, per germline (reference sequence). The CDR3 loop spans 17 amino acids.

J is TRBJ1-1 and V is TRBV3-1 (or the pseudogene TRBV3-2), with 10 bases that match TRBD1. This CDR3 has 16 residues. Germline-derived CDR1 and CDR2 are LGHDT and YNNKEL (reference sequence). V was clipped by 2 bases and J by 1 base; unmatched bases: 4. The CDR3 loop reads CASSQWDRGPNTEAFF. CDR3 sequence (DNA): TGTGCCAGCAGCCAATGGGACAGGGGTCCGAACACTGAAGCTTTCTTT.

The chain links TRBV4-1 to TRBJ1-2; tentatively, D is TRBD1 (5 bases). Trimming took off 2 bases at V and 0 bases at J, with 10 bases between the two ends. The CDR3 is made up of 15 amino acids. The germline gives CDR1 MGHRA, CDR2 YSYEKL. CDR3 in DNA: TGCGCCAGCAGCCAAAGAACAGGCCCTAACTATGGCTACACCTTC. Translation gives CASSQRTGPNYGYTF.

This clone was recorded a few times. The V call is TRBV9, the J call TRBJ1-1; 7 nucleotides line up with TRBD1. With 4 bases clipped from V and 3 bases from J, the junction kept 6 bases outside the gene matches. In germline, CDR1 is SGDLS, CDR2 YYNGEE. This CDR3 has 14 residues. The CDR3 sequence is CASSPFTGDTEAFF. In DNA form, the CDR3 reads TGTGCCAGCAGCCCGTTTACAGGGGACACTGAAGCTTTCTTT.

V is TRBV6-2 or TRBV6-3 and J is TRBJ2-5; TRBD2 agrees at 7 bases. V gave up 2 bases and J gave up 5 bases; unmatched junction bases: 5. The CDR3 covers 14 residues. Germline assignment: CDR1 MNHEY and CDR2 SVGEGT. CDR3 coding DNA: TGTGCCAGCAGTTACGACCCGCGGGAGGAGACCCAGTACTTC. This sequence encodes CASSYDPREETQYF.

The rearrangement uses TRBV4-2 and TRBJ2-5; TRBD2 aligns across 8 bases. The CDR3 is made up of 16 amino acids. Trimming cost V 1 base and J 3 bases; bases outside gene matches: 7. Per the germline V gene, CDR1 is LGHNA and CDR2 is YNFKEQ. The CDR3 protein is CASSQGWTGGEETQYF. In nucleotides, the CDR3 is TGTGCCAGCAGCCAAGGTTGGACGGGAGGGGAAGAGACCCAGTACTTC.

This clone was found once. The V call is TRBV2, the J call TRBJ2-1; the match to TRBD2 covers 9 bases. Germline V gives CDR1 SNHLY, CDR2 FYNNEI. This CDR3 spans 13 amino acids. J was trimmed by 10 bases and V by 7 bases; bases with no gene match: 8. The CDR3 sequence: CASTGISGGEQFF. The CDR3 DNA sequence: TGTGCCAGCACCGGGATTAGCGGGGGAGAGCAGTTCTTC.

This chain uses TRBV13 with TRBJ2-3; D gene ambiguous. Trimming took 4 bases from V and 6 from J, leaving 8 bases between them. CDR1 and CDR2 (germline): PRHDT, FYEKMQ (reference sequence). The CDR3 loop spans 12 amino acids. CDR3 DNA sequence: TGTGCCAGCAGCTCTTTCGGGGATACGCAGTATTTT. Its translation: CASSSFGDTQYF. The complete variable domain, with remaining parts taken from reference TRBV13 and TRBJ2-3, reads AAGVIQSPRHLIKEKRETATLKCYPIPRHDTVYWYQQGPGQDPQFLISFYEKMQSDKGSIPDRFSAQQFSDYHSELNMSSLELGDSALYFCASSSFGDTQYFGPGTRLTVL.

The chain carries TRBV24-1 and TRBJ1-2, with 7 bases identical to TRBD1. CDR1 KGHDR and CDR2 SFDVKD come from the germline V gene. Unmatched junction bases numbered 10, after V lost 5 bases and J lost 8 bases. The CDR3 runs 14 residues. In DNA form, the CDR3 reads TGTGCCACCAGTGGTCTTACAGGGGATGGCGGCTACACCTTC. Protein product: CATSGLTGDGGYTF.

This chain links TRBV6-5 with TRBJ1-1; D is uncertain. This CDR3 is built from 15 residues. Germline V gene sequence: CDR1 MNHEY, CDR2 SVGAGI. The V end was cut by 7 bases, the J end by 5 bases, with 20 bases between. The DNA for the CDR3 is TGTGCCAGCACCATTTCCCGACGGGGAGAGACTGAAGCTTTCTTT. It is translated as CASTISRRGETEAFF.

J is TRBJ2-1 and V is TRBV11-2; 7 positions agree with TRBD2. In germline, CDR1 is SGHAT, CDR2 FQNNGV. The CDR3 is 17 amino acids. Trimming removed 5 bases from V and 1 base from J; junction bases left unmatched: 11. Here the CDR3 DNA reads TGTGCCAGCAGCCCCAACAGACTAGCAGGTTCCTACAATGAGCAGTTCTTC. Amino acids: CASSPNRLAGSYNEQFF.

The gene calls are TRBV10-3 and TRBJ1-2, with 8 bases that match TRBD1. CDR3 length: 16 amino acids. The V segment lost 4 bases and the J segment 0 bases; nucleotides outside the gene matches: 7. The germline CDR1 and CDR2 sequences are ENHRY and SYGVKD. As DNA, the CDR3 is TGTGCCATCAGTGGGACAGGGCTGTCAACTAACTATGGCTACACCTTC. Translated, it gives CAISGTGLSTNYGYTF.

The V call is TRBV7-2, the J call TRBJ1-3; no reliable D call. This CDR3 is built from 15 residues. The V gene's germline CDR1 is SGHTA and CDR2 FQGNSA. Deletions cut 2 bases from V and 0 bases from J, with 8 bases between. This chain's CDR3 is CASSLLVNSGNTIYF. In DNA form, the CDR3 reads TGTGCCAGCAGCTTATTAGTCAACTCTGGAAACACCATATATTTT. The full variable domain, its missing parts supplied by reference TRBV7-2 and TRBJ1-3, is GAGVSQSPSNKVTEKGKDVELRCDPISGHTALYWYRQSLGQGLEFLIYFQGNSAPDKSGLPSDRFSAERTGGSVSTLTIQRTQQEDSAVYLCASSLLVNSGNTIYFGEGSWLTVV.

The rearrangement links TRBV5-4 to TRBJ2-7; 10 nucleotides line up with TRBD2. CDR1 is SGHNT, CDR2 YYREEE, per germline (reference sequence). V shed 1 base, J shed 3 bases, and the junction held 1 base outside the gene matches. This CDR3 contains 14 residues. The CDR3 spells CASSLTSGNYEQYF. Written as DNA, the CDR3 is TGTGCCAGCAGCTTGACTAGCGGGAACTACGAGCAGTACTTC.

The rearrangement uses TRBV20-1 and TRBJ1-2; the D gene is possibly TRBD1 (5 bases). V was trimmed by 6 bases and J by 6 bases, leaving 11 bases between them. The germline CDR1 and CDR2 sequences are DFQATT and SNEGSKA (reference sequence). This CDR3 contains 11 residues. Here the CDR3 DNA reads TGCAGTGCCGAAATCAGGGATGGCTACACCTTC. As protein: CSAEIRDGYTF.

This chain joins TRBV29-1 and TRBJ1-2, with TRBD1 matching over 7 bases. In germline, CDR1 is SQVTM, CDR2 ANQGSEA. Trimming removed 6 bases from V and 3 bases from J; junction bases left unmatched: 10. The CDR3 spans 14 residues. Here the CDR3 reads CSVKSEGAYYGYTF. In nucleotides, the CDR3 is TGCAGCGTCAAATCGGAGGGGGCGTACTATGGCTACACCTTC. Complete variable domain (other parts from reference TRBV29-1 and TRBJ1-2): SAVISQKPSRDICQRGTSLTIQCQVDSQVTMMFWYRQQPGQSLTLIATANQGSEATYESGFVIDKFPISRPNLTFSTLTVSNMSPEDSSIYLCSVKSEGAYYGYTFGSGTRLTVV.

The rearrangement links TRBV30 to TRBJ2-1, with a weak D call TRBD1 (5 bases). From germline, CDR1 is GTSNPN and CDR2 SVGIG (reference sequence). The CDR3 runs to 12 residues. With 2 bases removed from V and 10 bases from J, the gap between germline ends came to 12 bases. The CDR3 DNA sequence: TGTGCCTGGAGTTCAACCAACAGGGAGCAGTTCTTC. Protein sequence: CAWSSTNREQFF. Complete variable domain (other parts from reference TRBV30 and TRBJ2-1): SQTIHQWPATLVQPVGSPLSLECTVEGTSNPNLYWYRQAAGRGLQLLFYSVGIGQISSEVPQNLSASRPQDRQFILSSKKLLLSDSGFYLCAWSSTNREQFFGPGTRLTVL.